This TCR beta chain came from a study of regulatory T cells in long-lasting Graves disease. The CDR3 is 22 residues long. The V segment lost 4 bases and the J segment 0 bases; nucleotides outside the gene matches: 24. Stated time point: persistent/refractory GD, antithyroid drugs over 5 years with positive TRAb. RNA extracted from PBMCs served as the sequencing template. Through Arm-PCR of CDR3 regions and iRepertoire HTBI primers, TCR beta libraries were built. TCRdb re-called the multiplex PCR reads through MiXCR, storing one row per CDR3 protein. The sample lists over 650,000 distinct CDR3 sequences; 25% to 30% were seen once. In its sample, this clonotype was seen once.

The TCR was taken from a female donor with Graves disease. Sample: peripheral blood mononuclear cells (PBMCs), taken when the disease was refractory, from a patient treated with antithyroid drugs. The V gene is TRBV12-3 or TRBV12-4, the J gene TRBJ1-5; TRBD1 matches 7 bases. This chain's CDR3 is CASSSSYSSGTALSYSNQPQHF. For the CDR3, the DNA is TGTGCCAGCAGTTCCTCGTACTCATCTGGGACAGCCCTCTCATATAGCAATCAGCCCCAGCATTTT.